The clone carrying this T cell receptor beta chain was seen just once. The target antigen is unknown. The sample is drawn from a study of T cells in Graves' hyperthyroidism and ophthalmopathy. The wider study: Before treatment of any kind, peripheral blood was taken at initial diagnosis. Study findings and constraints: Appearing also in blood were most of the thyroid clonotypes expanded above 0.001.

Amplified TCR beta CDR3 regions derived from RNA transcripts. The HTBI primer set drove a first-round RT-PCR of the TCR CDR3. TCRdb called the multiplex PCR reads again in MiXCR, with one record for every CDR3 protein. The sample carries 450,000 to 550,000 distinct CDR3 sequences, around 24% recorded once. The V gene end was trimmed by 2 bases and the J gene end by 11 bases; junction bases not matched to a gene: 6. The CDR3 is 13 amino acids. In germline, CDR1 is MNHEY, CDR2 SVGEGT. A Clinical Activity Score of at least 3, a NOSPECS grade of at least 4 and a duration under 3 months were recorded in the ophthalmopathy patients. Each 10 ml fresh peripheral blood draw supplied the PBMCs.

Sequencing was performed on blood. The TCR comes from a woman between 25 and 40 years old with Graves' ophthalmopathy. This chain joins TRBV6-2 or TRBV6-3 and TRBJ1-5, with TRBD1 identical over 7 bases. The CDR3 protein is CASSYEIQGSQHF. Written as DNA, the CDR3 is TGTGCCAGCAGTTACGAAATACAGGGGTCCCAGCATTTT.